These 25 T cell receptor beta chains share one sample of origin, sequenced in a study of response to subunit inactivated influenza vaccine. TCRdb passed the RT-PCR reads through MiXCR, listing each CDR3 protein once. The top ten clones hold around 1.8% of a sample with around 520,000 distinct CDR3 sequences, approximately 24% of them seen once. The sequencing used CD4+ T cells sorted from PBMCs, collected around 5 days after vaccination. The source of these receptors is a man in his forties or fifties who received an inactivated influenza vaccine.

This chain connects TRBV7-2 to TRBJ2-1; D uncertain. Germline CDR1 is SGHTA and CDR2 is FQGNSA. CDR3 size: 11 residues. The ends were cut back, 5 bases at V and 7 bases at J, with 6 bases in the middle. The CDR3 loop is CASSRMNEQFF. In nucleotides, the CDR3 is TGTGCCAGCAGCAGGATGAATGAGCAGTTCTTC.

This clonotype was observed a few times. The V call is TRBV5-1, the J call TRBJ1-2; D remains ambiguous. Germline CDR1 reads SGHRS; CDR2 reads YFSETQ. This CDR3 is 13 amino acids long. Trimming left V 4 bases short and J 2 bases short, with 9 bases between. The CDR3 loop is CASSPGMNYGYTF. Written as DNA, the CDR3 is TGCGCCAGCAGCCCGGGAATGAACTATGGCTACACCTTC. Full variable domain (remainder filled in from reference TRBV5-1 and TRBJ1-2): KAGVTQTPRYLIKTRGQQVTLSCSPISGHRSVSWYQQTPGQGLQFLFEYFSETQRNKGNFPGRFSGRQFSNSRSEMNVSTLELGDSALYLCASSPGMNYGYTFGSGTRLTVV.

The J gene is TRBJ2-1, the V gene TRBV10-3; the D gene could be TRBD1 or TRBD2 (6 bases each). The CDR3 length is 14 residues. Trimming removed 8 bases from V and 4 bases from J, with 15 bases in between. Germline loops: CDR1 ENHRY, CDR2 SYGVKD. CDR3 in amino acids: CAIEGQGRYNEQFF. The CDR3 DNA sequence: TGTGCCATCGAGGGGCAGGGGAGGTACAATGAGCAGTTCTTC.

The chain is built from TRBV7-9 and TRBJ2-3; either TRBD1 or TRBD2 may fit D (5 bases each). Germline lookup yields CDR1 SEHNR and CDR2 FQNEAQ (reference sequence). The V gene lost 2 bases and the J gene lost 0 bases, with 12 bases spanning the gap. This CDR3 contains 16 residues. CDR3 in amino acids: CASSLIGAGSTDTQYF. CDR3 coding DNA: TGTGCCAGCAGCTTAATCGGGGCAGGGAGCACAGATACGCAGTATTTT.

This clonotype was observed a single time. The chain is built from TRBV4-1 and TRBJ2-5, with TRBD2 matching 8 bases. This CDR3 has 18 amino acids. With V trimmed by 2 bases and J by 1 base, 12 bases remained unmatched. Germline V gene sequence: CDR1 MGHRA, CDR2 YSYEKL. This chain's CDR3 is CASSQSTGASGLQETQYF. The CDR3 DNA reads TGCGCCAGCAGCCAATCCACCGGGGCTAGCGGGCTCCAAGAGACCCAGTACTTC.

V usage is TRBV30 and J usage is TRBJ2-4; D is perhaps TRBD1 (6 bases). Germline CDR1 reads GTSNPN; CDR2 reads SVGIG (reference sequence). This CDR3 is built from 12 residues. V was pared by 3 bases and J by 5 bases, with 8 bases between. CDR3 in amino acids: CAWRRTENIQYF. CDR3 sequence (DNA): TGTGCCTGGAGAAGGACAGAAAACATTCAGTACTTC.

This clonotype was detected only a few times. The genes are TRBV11-2 and TRBJ2-7, with D maybe TRBD1 (5 bases). Per the germline V gene, CDR1 is SGHAT and CDR2 is FQNNGV. Between the trimmed V and J ends, which lost 1 base and 2 bases, there was a span of 9 bases. The CDR3 has 14 amino acids. The CDR3 reads CASSLARQTYEQYF. In nucleotides, the CDR3 is TGTGCCAGCAGCTTAGCGCGACAGACCTACGAGCAGTACTTC. Full variable domain (outside the CDR3, taken from reference TRBV11-2 and TRBJ2-7): EAGVAQSPRYKIIEKRQSVAFWCNPISGHATLYWYQQILGQGPKLLIQFQNNGVVDDSQLPKDRFSAERLKGVDSTLKIQPAKLEDSAVYLCASSLARQTYEQYFGPGTRLTVT.

Only a few counts were recorded for this clonotype. This chain uses TRBV20-1 with TRBJ2-7, with TRBD1 identical over 8 bases. The CDR3 length is 14 residues. Germline CDR1 reads DFQATT; CDR2 reads SNEGSKA (reference sequence). V was pared by 3 bases and J by 4 bases, with 8 bases of the junction left unmatched. The CDR3 coding sequence is TGCAGTGCTAGCCGTCAGGGGGCGGTATACGAGCAGTACTTC. Residues: CSASRQGAVYEQYF.

This clonotype was observed a handful of times. The chain carries TRBV21-1 and TRBJ1-5. TRBV21-1 is shown as a pseudogene. The CDR3 is 13 residues long. The chain's CDR3 is CASSKEVGQPQHF. The CDR3 coding sequence is TGTGCCAGCAGCAAAGAAGTGGGTCAGCCCCAGCATTTT.

The chain is built from TRBV5-1 and TRBJ2-2, with D possibly TRBD1 on 6 matching bases. V lost 4 bases and J lost 4, with 14 bases in between. Looked up from germline, CDR1 is SGHRS and CDR2 is YFSETQ. The CDR3 is 15 amino acids. The CDR3 DNA follows: TGCGCCAGCAGCGCGGACAGTTGGGGCACCGGGGAGCTGTTTTTT. Its protein product is CASSADSWGTGELFF.

This clonotype was detected a few times. The rearrangement joins TRBV7-2 to TRBJ1-4; D remains ambiguous. CDR1 is SGHTA, CDR2 FQGNSA, per germline. The V gene lost 3 bases and the J gene lost 7 bases, with 15 bases spanning the gap. There are 15 residues in the CDR3. CDR3 nucleotide sequence: TGTGCCAGCAGCTTCACATCGGTCTGGGGTGAAAAACTGTTTTTT. Encoded protein: CASSFTSVWGEKLFF.

The chain joins TRBV7-2 to TRBJ1-3; D is uncertain. CDR1 is SGHTA and CDR2 is FQGNSA in the germline V gene. The CDR3 loop spans 13 amino acids. Trimming took off 5 bases at V and 1 base at J, with 6 bases between the two ends. The CDR3 protein is CASSLRSGNTIYF. CDR3 DNA: TGTGCCAGCAGCCTCAGATCTGGAAACACCATATATTTT.

This rearrangement joins TRBV11-2 to TRBJ2-5; 13 bases are a match to TRBD2. This CDR3 region has 18 residues. V shed 5 bases, J shed 5 bases, and the junction held 14 bases outside the gene matches. Germline values: CDR1 SGHAT, CDR2 FQNNGV. This chain's CDR3 is CASSNALGLAGNRETQYF. CDR3 DNA sequence: TGTGCCAGCAGCAACGCCCTGGGACTAGCGGGAAACAGGGAGACCCAGTACTTC.

The J gene is TRBJ2-3, the V gene TRBV6-1; 8 bases fit TRBD1. The ends lost 5 bases at V and 5 bases at J; junction bases unmatched: 6. Germline loops: CDR1 MNHNS, CDR2 SASEGT. This CDR3 comprises 14 residues. This CDR3 reads CASSTDRAQDTQYF. In DNA, the CDR3 is TGTGCCAGCAGTACGGACAGGGCCCAAGATACGCAGTATTTT.

The table lists this clonotype with a few counts. The CDR3 protein is CASRDPGLAETGELFF. CDR3 in DNA: TGTGCCAGCAGAGATCCGGGACTAGCGGAGACCGGGGAGCTGTTTTTT. The rearrangement joins TRBV25-1 to TRBJ2-2; 11 nucleotides align to TRBD2. V shed 6 bases, J shed 5 bases, and the junction held 8 bases outside the gene matches. Germline CDR1 and CDR2: MGHDK and SYGVNS. The CDR3 has 16 residues. The full variable domain, with the rest looked up from reference TRBV25-1 and TRBJ2-2, is EADIYQTPRYLVIGTGKKITLECSQTMGHDKMYWYQQDPGMELHLIHYSYGVNSTEKGDLSSESTVSRIRTEHFPLTLESARPSHTSQYLCASRDPGLAETGELFFGEGSRLTVL.

This clonotype was found once. This chain joins TRBV12-3 or TRBV12-4 and TRBJ2-7; D tentatively reads TRBD1 or TRBD2 (5 bases each). V lost 5 bases and J 6 bases, leaving 23 bases between the germline ends. There are 16 residues in the CDR3. CDR3 sequence reads: CASSPKFGTGGFEQYF. In nucleotides, the CDR3 is TGTGCCAGCAGTCCCAAGTTCGGGACGGGCGGGTTCGAGCAGTACTTC.

This clonotype was seen a handful of times. As DNA, the CDR3 is TGTGCCAGCAGCTCCGGACTAGCGGGAGTCCTCCAAGAGACCCAGTACTTC. Protein: CASSSGLAGVLQETQYF. V gene TRBV13 combines with J gene TRBJ2-5; TRBD2 matches at 13 bases. The germline V gene encodes CDR1 PRHDT and CDR2 FYEKMQ (reference sequence). The CDR3 consists of 17 residues. V shed 4 bases and J 1 base; nucleotides not matched to a gene: 6.

The chain carries TRBV7-9 and TRBJ2-1; no firm D call. The CDR3 consists of 16 residues. The V gene's germline CDR1 is SEHNR and CDR2 FQNEAQ (reference sequence). V lost 6 bases, J lost 9 bases, and 24 bases lay in between. Here the CDR3 DNA reads TGTGCCAGCAGTCCAATTACCGGGCCCGATAAGGGTGAGCAGTTCTTC. Its translation: CASSPITGPDKGEQFF.

There are many counts of this clonotype. The chain has TRBV7-2 and TRBJ2-7; the D gene is possibly TRBD2 (6 bases). This CDR3 is 13 amino acids long. V lost 3 bases and J 3 bases, leaving 9 bases between the germline ends. From germline, CDR1 is SGHTA and CDR2 FQGNSA. CDR3 protein: CASSLGTRYEQYF. Here the CDR3 DNA reads TGTGCCAGCAGCTTGGGGACTCGCTACGAGCAGTACTTC.

V usage is TRBV6-2 or TRBV6-3 and J usage is TRBJ2-7; either TRBD1 or TRBD2 may fit D (5 bases each). The V and J ends lost 2 bases and 7 bases respectively, with 15 bases between them. The CDR3 consists of 14 residues. In germline, CDR1 is MNHEY, CDR2 SVGEGT. This CDR3 reads CASSYEQDFLEQYF. CDR3 DNA: TGTGCCAGCAGTTACGAACAGGACTTCTTAGAGCAGTACTTC.

The V and J genes are TRBV11-2 and TRBJ2-5; 7 positions agree with TRBD2. The V and J ends lost 6 bases and 1 base, in that order; junction bases with no gene match: 2. The CDR3 has 13 amino acids. The germline V gene encodes CDR1 SGHAT and CDR2 FQNNGV. CDR3 residues: CASRRGVQETQYF. In nucleotides, the CDR3 is TGTGCCAGCAGACGGGGGGTCCAAGAGACCCAGTACTTC.

This clonotype was observed a few times. This chain connects TRBV2 to TRBJ2-5; 8 bases are shared with TRBD2. The CDR3 runs to 15 residues. V lost 5 bases to trimming and J lost 4 bases; unmatched junction nucleotides: 9. Germline loops: CDR1 SNHLY, CDR2 FYNNEI. The CDR3 here is CASSPGTSFGETQYF. For the CDR3, the DNA is TGTGCCAGCAGTCCCGGGACTAGTTTCGGAGAGACCCAGTACTTC.

The J gene is TRBJ1-5, the V gene TRBV19; maybe TRBD1 (5 bases). Germline-derived CDR1 and CDR2 are LNHDA and SQIVND (reference sequence). Trimming stripped 0 bases from V and 11 bases from J, with 11 bases between. The CDR3 has 13 amino acids. In DNA form, the CDR3 reads TGTGCCAGTAGTATAGATCAGGGAGCGTCCCAGCATTTT. Encoded protein: CASSIDQGASQHF.

This clonotype was seen a handful of times. This chain uses TRBV28 with TRBJ2-7; 7 bases line up with TRBD1. Germline lookup yields CDR1 MDHEN and CDR2 SYDVKM. The CDR3 spans 14 residues. V was clipped by 3 bases and J by 6 bases; unmatched bases: 8. CDR3 sequence (DNA): TGTGCCAGCAGTTTCCCACGGGACAGTTTCGAGCAGTACTTC. It codes for CASSFPRDSFEQYF.

This chain joins TRBV7-2 and TRBJ1-2; D perhaps matches TRBD1 (6 bases). V was clipped by 2 bases and J by 2 bases, with 12 bases between them. The CDR3 runs to 15 residues. The germline V gene has CDR1 SGHTA and CDR2 FQGNSA. The CDR3 sequence: CASSLRNRANYGYTF. CDR3 nucleotides: TGTGCCAGCAGCTTACGGAACAGGGCCAACTATGGCTACACCTTC.